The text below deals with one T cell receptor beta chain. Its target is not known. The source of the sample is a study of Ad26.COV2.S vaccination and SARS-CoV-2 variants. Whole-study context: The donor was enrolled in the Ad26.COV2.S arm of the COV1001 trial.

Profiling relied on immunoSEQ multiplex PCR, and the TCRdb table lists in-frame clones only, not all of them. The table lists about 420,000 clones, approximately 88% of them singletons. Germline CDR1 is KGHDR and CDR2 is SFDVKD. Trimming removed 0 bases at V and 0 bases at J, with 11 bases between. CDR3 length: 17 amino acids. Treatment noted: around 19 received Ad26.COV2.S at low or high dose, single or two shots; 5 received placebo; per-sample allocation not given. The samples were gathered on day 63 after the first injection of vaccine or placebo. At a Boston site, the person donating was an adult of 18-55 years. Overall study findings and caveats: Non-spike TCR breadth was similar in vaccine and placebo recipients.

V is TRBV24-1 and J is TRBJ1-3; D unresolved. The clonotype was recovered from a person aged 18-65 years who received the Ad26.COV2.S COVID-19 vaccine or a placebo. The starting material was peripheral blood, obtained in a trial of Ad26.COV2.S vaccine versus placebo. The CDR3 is CATSDLGRVPSGNTIYF. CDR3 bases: TGTGCCACCAGTGATTTGGGAAGAGTCCCCTCTGGAAACACCATATATTTT.